The sequence of this TCR beta chain was determined in a study of T cell responses to AZD1222 COVID-19 vaccine. Study-wide findings and caveats: Only five or six AZD1222 recipients tested seropositive at baseline. There were repertoire samples only from the period after the peak T cell response. Along spike, vaccine-associated CD4 TCRs were found throughout, with dominance at 160-218 and 743-854.

The data were produced by immunoSEQ multiplex PCR, yet TCRdb's version contains in-frame clones alone and is incomplete. Of 100,000 to 150,000 clones listed, about 90% are singletons. Only one count was recorded for this clone. Antigen: not known. The clonotype was recovered from an adult in good health. This material consisted of peripheral blood, taken on day 0 of AZD1222 vaccination.

CDR3 DNA sequence: TGTGCCAGCAGCGACCGCAAGCGGGGGATGGAGACCCAGTACTTC. Protein product: CASSDRKRGMETQYF. The chain couples TRBV21-1 to TRBJ2-5; the table assigns TRBD2, which was not confirmed against the DNA. TRBV21-1 is a pseudogene segment. There are 15 residues in the CDR3.